The source of this T cell receptor (beta chain) is a study of shared clonotypes between healthy human individuals (dated by TCRdb to 2019 to 2021). For the wider study: Three men and two women, aged 18 to 49 years, made up the cohort. Per donor, leukapheresis produced somewhere between about 0.8 and 9 billion PBMCs. For each donor, CD4 naive and CD4 memory were each run on three plates, CD8 naive on two plates, and CD8 memory on one plate. To estimate repertoire size and how much clonotypes are shared between individuals, the study performed deep sequencing of blood TCR repertoires from a handful of healthy adults. To increase sequencing depth and limit assay-specific biases, different laboratories used diverse techniques to prepare libraries and sequence TCR repertoires. The investigation overall reported the following: Only blood was sampled, and tissue TCR repertoires likely differ from those in blood. Larger estimated clonotype richness was generally found for naive subsets than for memory subsets. The small number of donors limited the genetic and exposure-history diversity represented. Pairwise subsampling indicated that sequencing depth was expected to affect the degree of clonotype sharing among donors. Compared with non-shared clonotypes, clonotypes shared by all four sorted-subset donors had higher generation probabilities. Incomplete sequencing was indicated by rarefaction of sorted-subset datasets, despite the large sequencing depth. Roughly 5.2% of naive CD4, 3.5% of naive CD8, 2.3% of memory CD4, and approximately 0.4% of memory CD8 clonotypes were shared across several donors.

A remark on this clone: Its antigen is not yet known. Base-call qualities are not available, and no considerably larger clone is one nucleotide away.

Healthy HIV-negative adults with no recently reported acute infections or vaccinations were included as donors. Every donor was a Caucasian adult living in Nashville, Tennessee, USA. CD4+ T cells were enriched by magnetic negative selection; naive cells were then positively selected on CD45RA, and the negative fraction formed the memory subset. Blood was obtained by leukapheresis, after which PBMCs were separated by Ficoll-Histopaque density gradient centrifugation and cryopreserved in liquid nitrogen vapor phase. Analytical flow cytometry was used to check the purity and quantity of each magnetically sorted T cell population. Genomic DNA was isolated from each sorted fraction and quantified by UV absorbance on a Nanodrop 2000c. Using the deep immunoSEQ assay, multiplex PCR amplified TCR CDR3 regions from genomic DNA. Extracted genomic DNA from each cell subset was distributed evenly across all wells of several immunoSEQ 96-well plates, and each plate was treated as a replicate. For sorted subsets, approximately 200 ng of genomic DNA, equivalent to tens of thousands of T cell genomes, went into each replicate PCR. The purified libraries were quantified using a Qubit 3.0 fluorometer, sized with a Bioanalyzer 2100, and then quantified again using the KAPA Library Quantification kit. Every immunoSEQ 96-well plate was sequenced on a dedicated single-read 150-cycle Illumina NextSeq 550 flow cell. In the original analysis: Because the immunoSEQ output included only junctional sequences and no quality scores, the filtering could not be the same as the filtering used for full-length reads. Sequences were annotated with PyIR, a Python wrapper for IgBLAST v1.9, using IMGT germline references to assign V/J genes and CDR3. Reads with weak V/J assignments (E-value above 1e-6), missing CDR3, stop codons, out-of-frame junctions, or ambiguous translated residues were removed. V3J clonotypes were defined as sequences sharing an identical inferred V gene, J gene, and CDR3 amino acid sequence. Percentage overlap between repertoires was calculated by dividing the number of shared unique clonotypes by the size of the smaller repertoire. Repertoire richness was assessed with RTK rarefaction, the Chao1 estimator, and Recon v2.1 estimates of unobserved clonotypes. Generation probabilities for all TCRbeta clonotypes obtained by the gDNA method from a handful of donors were computed using OLGA. Here the immuneACCESS table is served through TCRdb, limited to in-frame sequences with V and J called. Missing clones are a known gap in these copies; in checked studies unresolved V genes cover under half, and the rest lacks a known reason. V and J calls plus clone size are reproduced from that table; the DNA served to infer D and trimming. For this sample there are about 1 million clones; about 80% appear just once. Approximately 0.52% of the sample goes to the ten largest clones.

The junction shows trimming of 5 bases on V and 6 bases on J, plus 14 bases between the germline ends. As encoded in the germline V gene, CDR1 is SGHTA while CDR2 is FQGNSA. The CDR3 goes from the cysteine to the phenylalanine over 14 residues. CDR3 DNA only is kept here, 42 bases in frame from base 1. The receptor was isolated from a man in his late teens or twenties in good health. Some clones in this sample may be carry-over from other donors' samples. The V and J segments used are TRBV7-2 and TRBJ1-5; TRBD1 is possibly the D segment (5 matching bases). What was sequenced was memory CD4+ T cells from PBMCs. This specimen's cell subset or site label, interpreted: CD45RA-negative fraction. The DNA sequence follows: TGTGCCAGCAGCCTTCGGGACCTGGGTCAGCCCCAGCATTTT. This codes for CASSLRDLGQPQHF.